This entry features one TCR beta chain sequence. TCRdb's copy holds only in-frame clones and misses some; the assay was immunoSEQ multiplex PCR. The table includes tens of thousands of clones, about nine tenths detected once. The data stem from a study of blood T cell repertoires in COVID-19. Study summary: Researchers got acute and convalescent COVID-19 samples from the United States, Italy and Spain.

Per germline, CDR1 SGHDT and CDR2 YYEEEE. V shed 2 bases, J shed 6 bases, and the junction held 4 bases outside the gene matches. This CDR3 has 13 residues. Source material: peripheral blood. The J gene is TRBJ1-2, the V gene TRBV5-6; 7 bases map to TRBD1. The TCR sequence derives from a woman aged 50 to 65 in a cohort sampled during active COVID-19. The CDR3 DNA reads as TGTGCCAGCAGCTTTAGGCAGGGGGATGGCTACACCTTC. Translating it yields CASSFRQGDGYTF.